The sequence of this T cell receptor (beta chain) was determined in a study of cytomegalovirus exposure and HLA in healthy donors. Turning to this clone: Its antigen is as yet unknown.

The PCR ran on 60 Vbeta and 13 Jbeta primers. Using immunoSEQ multiplex PCR, the repertoire was profiled, and TCRdb retains in-frame clones only, with some absent. Of approximately 210,000 clones in the sample, around 86% were seen once. The trim removed 3 bases at V and 6 bases at J, leaving 13 bases unmatched. This CDR3 region has 17 residues. Germline CDR1 and CDR2: LGHNA and YSLEER. General observations from the study: It was reported that TCR beta sequences correctly inferred the HLA-A and HLA-B alleles for most subjects. Exclusion as indistinguishable affected some V segments, including TRBV6-2 and TRBV6-3. What a later analysis reportedly showed was that an Asian-associated ancestry cluster had fewer N-insertions than the 666-donor mean. Presence/absence analyses assumed roughly uniform sequencing depth across donors, which may not hold.

The receptor was isolated from a man younger than 40 in good health and CMV-seronegative. Sequences were obtained from PBMCs. This chain joins TRBV4-3 and TRBJ2-1, with 8 bases aligning to TRBD1. CDR3 sequence reads: CASSQGWTGNLGNEQFF. The DNA for the CDR3 is TGCGCCAGCAGCCAGGGATGGACAGGGAATTTAGGCAATGAGCAGTTCTTC.